This is a list of T cell receptor beta chains from one sample in a study of CD8 T cells in Susac syndrome. TCRdb itself ran the immunoSEQ multiplex PCR reads through MiXCR, one entry per CDR3 protein. This sample has 100,000 or so distinct CDR3 sequences, with 85% to 95% found just once. The sequencing sample was made of CD4+ T cells from PBMCs. Receptors were obtained from a human donor in good health. The CDR3 runs from the conserved cysteine through the conserved F or W. The D gene is left open where the match is weak. Not every row has a clone size; where given, it reads once, few, many or a size class.

V,D,size,J,CDR3,DNA
TRBV5-6,-,-,TRBJ2-5,CASSLYGMMETQYF,TGTGCCAGCAGCTTGTACGGTATGATGGAGACCCAGTACTTC
TRBV4-3,-,-,TRBJ1-1,CASSQAVDSWTEAFF,TGCGCCAGCAGCCAGGCCGTGGACAGCTGGACTGAAGCTTTCTTT
TRBV9,TRBD1,-,TRBJ2-1,CASSVVGQGSYNEQFF,TGTGCCAGCAGCGTAGTCGGACAGGGTTCCTACAATGAGCAGTTCTTC
TRBV7-8,-,-,TRBJ1-1,CASSAKAGSRVIEAFF,TGTGCCAGCAGCGCCAAGGCGGGGTCCCGAGTAATTGAAGCTTTCTTT
TRBV20-1,TRBD2,-,TRBJ2-3,CSARRTSGLLVGTDTQYF,TGCAGTGCTAGACGGACTAGCGGTCTCCTCGTGGGCACAGATACGCAGTATTTT
TRBV7-3,TRBD1,-,TRBJ1-1,CASSYTGGGRDTEAFF,TGTGCCAGCAGCTATACAGGGGGCGGAAGGGACACTGAAGCTTTCTTT
TRBV7-9,-,once,TRBJ2-3,CASSLGAATSYTQYF,TGTGCCAGCAGCTTAGGGGCGGCAACTTCATATACGCAGTATTTT
TRBV18,-,-,TRBJ2-1,CASSPRTADPQFF,TGTGCCAGCTCACCACGGACAGCCGACCCCCAGTTCTTC
TRBV20-1,TRBD2,once,TRBJ2-5,CSAPLAGGLETQYF,TGCAGTGCTCCCCTAGCGGGGGGGCTCGAGACCCAGTACTTC
TRBV20-1,-,-,TRBJ1-2,CSARDHLWGEGGYTF,TGCAGTGCTAGAGATCATCTTTGGGGGGAAGGGGGCTACACCTTC
TRBV6-6,-,-,TRBJ2-2,CASSAYTGYTGELFF,TGTGCCAGCAGTGCCTACACGGGATATACCGGGGAGCTGTTTTTT
TRBV6-6,-,-,TRBJ1-5,CASSYSNRQGQPQHF,TGTGCCAGCAGTTACTCGAATCGGCAAGGCCAGCCCCAGCATTTT
TRBV7-2,-,-,TRBJ2-5,CASSPTTYQETQYF,TGTGCCAGCAGCCCCACAACCTACCAAGAGACCCAGTACTTC
TRBV20-1,-,-,TRBJ2-1,CSARGELSTGFNNEQFF,TGCAGTGCTAGAGGTGAACTTTCCACAGGTTTCAACAATGAGCAGTTCTTC
TRBV7-2,TRBD2,-,TRBJ2-5,CASSSGRWQETQYF,TGTGCCAGCTCTAGCGGGAGGTGGCAAGAGACCCAGTACTTC
TRBV7-9,-,-,TRBJ2-5,CASSARTGSGQETQYF,TGTGCCAGCAGCGCCCGTACAGGGTCGGGGCAAGAGACCCAGTACTTC
TRBV19,-,-,TRBJ2-7,CASSFRQLSYEQYF,TGTGCCAGTAGTTTCCGGCAGCTTAGTTACGAGCAGTACTTC
TRBV7-2,-,-,TRBJ2-2,CASSLAILRDSGELFF,TGTGCCAGCAGCTTAGCAATATTGAGGGACTCCGGGGAGCTGTTTTTT